These 13 T cell receptor beta chains were all obtained from the same sample, sequenced in a study of spatial heterogeneity in lung cancer. The time point denotes: blood at routine non-recurrence follow-up after resection. TCRdb re-analysed the 5' RACE reads in MiXCR, keeping a single row per CDR3 protein. The sample lists 23,000 or so distinct CDR3 sequences, 8.5% to 10% seen once, with about 20% in the top ten. Source: PBMCs, taken at follow-up. The source is a male donor with early-stage non-small cell lung cancer.

The gene calls are TRBV11-3 and TRBJ2-7; D unresolved. V was clipped by 0 bases and J by 4 bases, with 10 bases between them. This CDR3 is built from 14 residues. The V gene's germline CDR1 is SGHNT and CDR2 YENEEA. The CDR3 here is CASSLDSAEYEQYF. CDR3 bases: TGTGCCAGCAGCTTAGATTCGGCAGAGTACGAGCAGTACTTC. Supplemented by reference TRBV11-3 and TRBJ2-7, the full variable domain reads EAGVVQSPRYKIIEKKQPVAFWCNPISGHNTLYWYLQNLGQGPELLIRYENEEAVDDSQLPKDRFSAERLKGVDSTLKIQPAELGDSAVYLCASSLDSAEYEQYFGPGTRLTVT.

This clonotype has a handful of counts. The chain couples TRBV4-1 to TRBJ2-1; TRBD2 agrees at 11 bases. J lost 7 bases, V lost 3 bases, and 5 bases had no gene match. The CDR3 sequence is 15 residues long. Germline values: CDR1 MGHRA, CDR2 YSYEKL. Written as DNA, the CDR3 is TGCGCCAGCAGCCATCCGACTAGCGGGGCAAATGAGCAGTTCTTC. Its protein is CASSHPTSGANEQFF.

In its sample, this clonotype was seen a few times. This chain joins TRBV14 and TRBJ1-1; 11 bases line up with TRBD1. Trimming at V came to 4 bases and at J to 5 bases, leaving 6 bases not matched to a gene. CDR3 length: 15 residues. Germline V gene sequence: CDR1 SGHDN, CDR2 FVKESK. The CDR3 is CASSLPGTGGTEAFF. CDR3 DNA: TGTGCCAGCAGCCTACCCGGGACAGGGGGTACTGAAGCTTTCTTT.

This clonotype was picked up a small number of times. V and J are TRBV7-9 and TRBJ1-2; 9 bases align to TRBD1. The junction had 5 bases not matched to a gene; V was cut back by 6 bases and J by 3 bases. Germline V gives CDR1 SEHNR, CDR2 FQNEAQ (reference sequence). This CDR3 comprises 14 residues. The CDR3 loop reads CASRWTGADYGYTF. CDR3 bases: TGTGCCAGCAGGTGGACAGGGGCAGACTATGGCTACACCTTC.

The genes are TRBV10-2 and TRBJ2-5; 11 bases match TRBD2. The CDR3 contains 15 residues. The V gene's germline CDR1 is WSHSY and CDR2 SAAADI. J lost 9 bases, V lost 7 bases, and 13 bases had no gene match. In DNA form, the CDR3 reads TGCGCCAGCACCCCAACTAGCGGGGGAGATGGGGCCCAGTACTTC. Protein: CASTPTSGGDGAQYF.

This clonotype was seen a few times. This chain links TRBV6-2 or TRBV6-3 with TRBJ2-7, with a possible D match to TRBD1 (5 bases). This CDR3 has 15 amino acids. The V gene lost 2 bases and the J gene lost 3 bases, with 14 bases spanning the gap. The germline CDR1 and CDR2 sequences are MNHEY and SVGEGT. This CDR3 reads CASSYPVRTNYEQYF. DNA of the CDR3: TGTGCCAGCAGTTACCCCGTGAGGACAAACTACGAGCAGTACTTC.

The J gene is TRBJ2-2, the V gene TRBV6-1; D is ambiguous. Germline assignment: CDR1 MNHNS and CDR2 SASEGT. The length of the CDR3 is 12 residues. The V end lost 6 bases, the J end lost 6 bases, and 8 bases lay between the germline ends. The CDR3 spells CASRLGSGELFF. The CDR3 nucleotides are TGTGCCAGCAGGCTAGGGTCCGGGGAGCTGTTTTTT.

V gene TRBV6-5 combines with J gene TRBJ2-2; 11 bases line up with TRBD2. The germline gives CDR1 MNHEY, CDR2 SVGAGI. The CDR3 sequence is 16 residues long. Trimming took 6 bases from V and 0 from J; bases not matched to a gene: 3. CDR3 bases: TGTGCCAGCAGGGGGGGACTAGCGGCGAACACCGGGGAGCTGTTTTTT. Its protein product is CASRGGLAANTGELFF.

This clonotype was found a few times. V and J are TRBV4-3 and TRBJ2-3; maybe TRBD1 (6 bases). The CDR3 consists of 14 residues. With 4 bases removed from V and 2 bases from J, the gap between germline ends came to 10 bases. Germline values: CDR1 LGHNA, CDR2 YSLEER. CDR3 sequence: CASSRRTVTDTQYF. CDR3 DNA sequence: TGCGCCAGCAGCCGCCGGACAGTCACAGATACGCAGTATTTT.

This clonotype turned up a few times. The chain links TRBV7-9 to TRBJ2-1, with 12 bases aligning to TRBD2. The CDR3 has 14 amino acids. The ends lost 4 bases at V and 8 bases at J; junction bases unmatched: 3. Germline-derived CDR1 and CDR2 are SEHNR and FQNEAQ (reference sequence). CDR3 DNA: TGTGCCAGCAGCTCGAGGACTAGCGGGGATGAGCAGTTCTTC. Its protein is CASSSRTSGDEQFF.

The chain employs TRBV6-1 and TRBJ1-1; TRBD1 agrees at 7 bases. Germline trimming cut 8 bases from V and 0 bases from J; bases unmatched to any gene: 3. This CDR3 region has 13 residues. CDR1 and CDR2 (germline): MNHNS, SASEGT. The CDR3 DNA follows: TGTGCCAGCCGGACAGGCTTGAACACTGAAGCTTTCTTT. Translating gives CASRTGLNTEAFF.

This clonotype turned up a few times. V is TRBV4-2 and J is TRBJ2-3; D remains ambiguous. Trimming cost V 1 base and J 4 bases, with 6 bases left between them. The CDR3 is made up of 13 amino acids. CDR1 and CDR2 (germline): LGHNA, YNFKEQ. CDR3 sequence: CASSQGPADTQYF. The CDR3 nucleotides read TGTGCCAGCAGCCAAGGACCAGCAGATACGCAGTATTTT.

This clonotype occurred many times. The chain carries TRBV6-2 or TRBV6-3 and TRBJ1-6, with 7 bases matching TRBD1. V was pared by 4 bases and J by 15 bases, with 9 bases of the junction left unmatched. CDR1 is MNHEY, CDR2 SVGEGT, per germline. The CDR3 spans 13 residues. CDR3 protein: CASSFGTAKRLHF. DNA of the CDR3: TGTGCCAGCAGTTTCGGGACAGCGAAGCGCCTCCACTTT.